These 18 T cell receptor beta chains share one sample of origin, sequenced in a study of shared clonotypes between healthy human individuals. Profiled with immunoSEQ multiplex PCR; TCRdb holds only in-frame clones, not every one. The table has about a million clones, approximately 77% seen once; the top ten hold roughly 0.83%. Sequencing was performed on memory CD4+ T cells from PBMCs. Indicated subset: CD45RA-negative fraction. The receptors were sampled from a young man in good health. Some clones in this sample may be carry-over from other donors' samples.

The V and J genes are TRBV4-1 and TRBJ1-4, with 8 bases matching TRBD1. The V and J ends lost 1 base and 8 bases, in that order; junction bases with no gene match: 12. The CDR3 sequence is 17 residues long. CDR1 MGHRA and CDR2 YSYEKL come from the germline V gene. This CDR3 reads CASSQVPGQGVREKLFF. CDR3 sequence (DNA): TGCGCCAGCAGCCAAGTACCCGGACAGGGAGTGAGGGAAAAACTGTTTTTT.

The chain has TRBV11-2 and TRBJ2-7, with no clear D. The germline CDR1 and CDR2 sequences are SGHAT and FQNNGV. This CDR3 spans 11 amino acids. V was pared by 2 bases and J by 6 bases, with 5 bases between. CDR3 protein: CASSLWAEQYF. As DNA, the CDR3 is TGTGCCAGCAGCTTATGGGCCGAGCAGTACTTC. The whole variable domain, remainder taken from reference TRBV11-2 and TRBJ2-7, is EAGVAQSPRYKIIEKRQSVAFWCNPISGHATLYWYQQILGQGPKLLIQFQNNGVVDDSQLPKDRFSAERLKGVDSTLKIQPAKLEDSAVYLCASSLWAEQYFGPGTRLTVT.

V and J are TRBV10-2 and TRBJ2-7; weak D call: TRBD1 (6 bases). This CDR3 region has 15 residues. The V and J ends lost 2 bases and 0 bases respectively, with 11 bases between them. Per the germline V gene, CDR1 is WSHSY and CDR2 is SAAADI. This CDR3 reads CASSEAGATSYEQYF. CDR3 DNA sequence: TGCGCCAGCAGTGAGGCAGGGGCGACCTCCTACGAGCAGTACTTC.

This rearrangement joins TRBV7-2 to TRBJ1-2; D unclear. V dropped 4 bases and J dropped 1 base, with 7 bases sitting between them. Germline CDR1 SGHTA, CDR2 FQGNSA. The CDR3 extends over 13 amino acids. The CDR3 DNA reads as TGTGCCAGCAGCTCTGACGGTAACTATGGCTACACCTTC. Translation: CASSSDGNYGYTF.

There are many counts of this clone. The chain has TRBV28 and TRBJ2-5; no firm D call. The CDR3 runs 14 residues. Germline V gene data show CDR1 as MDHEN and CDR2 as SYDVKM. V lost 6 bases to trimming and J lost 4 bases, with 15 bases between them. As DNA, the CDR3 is TGTGCCAGCAGCTCGTACCCGGGCGGAGAGACCCAGTACTTC. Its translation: CASSSYPGGETQYF.

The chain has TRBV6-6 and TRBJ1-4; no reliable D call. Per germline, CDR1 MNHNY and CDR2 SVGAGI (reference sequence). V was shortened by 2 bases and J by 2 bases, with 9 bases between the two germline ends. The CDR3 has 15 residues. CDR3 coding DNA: TGTGCCAGCAGTTACGGGATATCCACTAATGAAAAACTGTTTTTT. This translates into CASSYGISTNEKLFF.

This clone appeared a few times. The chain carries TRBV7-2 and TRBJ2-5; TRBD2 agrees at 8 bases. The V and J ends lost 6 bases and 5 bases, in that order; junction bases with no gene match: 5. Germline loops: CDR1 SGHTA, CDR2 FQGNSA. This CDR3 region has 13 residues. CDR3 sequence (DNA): TGTGCCAGCAGTATTGGCGGGAGGGAGACCCAGTACTTC. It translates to CASSIGGRETQYF.

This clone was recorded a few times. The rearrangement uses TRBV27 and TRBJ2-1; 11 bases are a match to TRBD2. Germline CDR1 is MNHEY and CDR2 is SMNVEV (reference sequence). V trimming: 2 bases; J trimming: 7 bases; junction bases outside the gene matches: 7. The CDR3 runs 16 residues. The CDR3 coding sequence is TGTGCCAGCAGTTTAGCACTAGCGGGAGTTCTAAATGAGCAGTTCTTC. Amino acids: CASSLALAGVLNEQFF.

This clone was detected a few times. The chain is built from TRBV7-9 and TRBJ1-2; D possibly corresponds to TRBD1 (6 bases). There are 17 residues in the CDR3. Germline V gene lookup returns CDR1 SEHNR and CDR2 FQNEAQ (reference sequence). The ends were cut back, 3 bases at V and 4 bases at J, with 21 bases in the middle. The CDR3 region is CASSFSLGASGVYGYTF. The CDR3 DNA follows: TGTGCCAGCAGCTTTTCTTTGGGGGCGAGTGGGGTCTATGGCTACACCTTC.

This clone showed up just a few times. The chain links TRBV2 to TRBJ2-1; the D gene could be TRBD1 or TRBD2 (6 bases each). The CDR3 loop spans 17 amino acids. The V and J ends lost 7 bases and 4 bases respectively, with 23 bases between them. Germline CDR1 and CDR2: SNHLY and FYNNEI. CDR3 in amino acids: CASMEGVRSLVYNEQFF. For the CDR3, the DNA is TGTGCCAGCATGGAGGGGGTTAGGTCCTTAGTTTACAATGAGCAGTTCTTC.

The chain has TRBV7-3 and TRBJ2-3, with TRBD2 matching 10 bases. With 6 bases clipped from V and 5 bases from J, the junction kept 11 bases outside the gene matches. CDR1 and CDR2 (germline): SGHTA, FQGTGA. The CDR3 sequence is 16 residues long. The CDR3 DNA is TGTGCCAGCAGTCCCTCCCTAGCGGGAGTCGTAGATACGCAGTATTTT. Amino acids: CASSPSLAGVVDTQYF.

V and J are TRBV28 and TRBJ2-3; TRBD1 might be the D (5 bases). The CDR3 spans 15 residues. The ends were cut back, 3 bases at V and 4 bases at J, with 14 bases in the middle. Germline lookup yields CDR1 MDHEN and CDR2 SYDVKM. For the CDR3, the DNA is TGTGCCAGCAGTTTCCCGGACATCAGGTCAGATACGCAGTATTTT. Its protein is CASSFPDIRSDTQYF.

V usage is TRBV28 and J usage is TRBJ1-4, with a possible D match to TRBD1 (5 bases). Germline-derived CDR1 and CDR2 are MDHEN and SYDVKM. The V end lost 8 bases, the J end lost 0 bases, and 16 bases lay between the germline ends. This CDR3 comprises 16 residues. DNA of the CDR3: TGTGCCAGCGCGACCAGAGACAGTACAACTAATGAAAAACTGTTTTTT. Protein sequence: CASATRDSTTNEKLFF.

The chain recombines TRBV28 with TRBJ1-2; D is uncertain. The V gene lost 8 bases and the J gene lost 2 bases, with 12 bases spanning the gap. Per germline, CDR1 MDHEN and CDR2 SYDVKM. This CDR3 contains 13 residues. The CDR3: CASERLRNYGYTF. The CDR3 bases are TGTGCCAGCGAGAGGCTCAGGAACTATGGCTACACCTTC.

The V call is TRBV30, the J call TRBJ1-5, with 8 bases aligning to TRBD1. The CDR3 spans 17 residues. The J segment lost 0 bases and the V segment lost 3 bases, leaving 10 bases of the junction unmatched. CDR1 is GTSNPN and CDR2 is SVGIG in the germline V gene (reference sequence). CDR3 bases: TGTGCCTGGAGCCCGGGACAGGTCCTTTATAGCAATCAGCCCCAGCATTTT. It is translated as CAWSPGQVLYSNQPQHF.

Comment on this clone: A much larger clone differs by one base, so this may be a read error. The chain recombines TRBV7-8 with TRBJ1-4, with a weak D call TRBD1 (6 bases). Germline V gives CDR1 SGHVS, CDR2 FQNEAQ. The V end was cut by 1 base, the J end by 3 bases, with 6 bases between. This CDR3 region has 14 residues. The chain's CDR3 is CASSLGGPNEKLFF. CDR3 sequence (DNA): TGTGCCAGCAGCTTAGGGGGGCCTAATGAAAAACTGTTTTTT.

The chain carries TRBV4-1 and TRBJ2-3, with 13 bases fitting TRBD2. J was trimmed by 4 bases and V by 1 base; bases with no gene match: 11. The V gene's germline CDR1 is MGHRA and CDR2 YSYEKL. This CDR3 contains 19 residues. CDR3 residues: CASSQVEATSGRGADTQYF. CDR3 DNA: TGCGCCAGCAGCCAAGTTGAGGCAACTAGCGGGAGGGGAGCAGATACGCAGTATTTT.

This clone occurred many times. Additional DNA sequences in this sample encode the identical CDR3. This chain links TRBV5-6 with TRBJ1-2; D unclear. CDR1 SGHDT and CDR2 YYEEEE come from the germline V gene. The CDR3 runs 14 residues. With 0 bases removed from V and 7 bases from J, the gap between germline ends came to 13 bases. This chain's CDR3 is CASSLGPGWSGYTF. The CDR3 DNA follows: TGTGCCAGCAGCTTGGGCCCGGGTTGGAGTGGCTACACCTTC.